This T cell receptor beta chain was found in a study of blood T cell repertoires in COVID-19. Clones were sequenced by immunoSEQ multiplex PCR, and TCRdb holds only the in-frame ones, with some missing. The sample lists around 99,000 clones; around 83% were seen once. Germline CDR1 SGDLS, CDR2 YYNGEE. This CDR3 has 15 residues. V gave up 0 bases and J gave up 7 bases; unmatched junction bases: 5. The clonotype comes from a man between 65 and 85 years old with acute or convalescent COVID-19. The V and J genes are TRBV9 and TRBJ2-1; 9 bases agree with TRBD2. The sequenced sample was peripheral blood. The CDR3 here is CASSVVAGGPNEQFF. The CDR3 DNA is TGTGCCAGCAGCGTAGTGGCGGGGGGGCCGAATGAGCAGTTCTTC. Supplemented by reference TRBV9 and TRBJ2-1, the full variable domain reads DSGVTQTPKHLITATGQRVTLRCSPRSGDLSVYWYQQSLDQGLQFLIQYYNGEERAKGNILERFSAQQFPDLHSELNLSSLELGDSALYFCASSVVAGGPNEQFFGPGTRLTVL.